The 2 T cell receptor beta chains below were found in one sample sequenced in a study of T-cell memory formation after mild COVID-19. TCRdb independently ran MiXCR on the 5' RACE reads; one entry per CDR3 protein. Of approximately 240,000 distinct CDR3 sequences in the sample, roughly 17% were seen once. The sequenced sample was PBMCs or a T cell subset sorted from them (not recorded which). These receptors came from a man aged 18 to 30 who had mild COVID-19 (a few samples of this study predate the infection). Cell type and time point are not known.

The rearrangement uses TRBV5-1 and TRBJ2-1; 10 bases are shared with TRBD1. The trim removed 5 bases at V and 6 bases at J, leaving 8 bases unmatched. The CDR3 consists of 15 residues. Germline V lookup: CDR1 SGHRS, CDR2 YFSETQ. CDR3 sequence: CASRRQGAQGNEQFF. CDR3 DNA sequence: TGCGCCAGCAGAAGACAGGGGGCGCAGGGCAATGAGCAGTTCTTC. The variable domain in full, with the rest retrieved from reference TRBV5-1 and TRBJ2-1, is KAGVTQTPRYLIKTRGQQVTLSCSPISGHRSVSWYQQTPGQGLQFLFEYFSETQRNKGNFPGRFSGRQFSNSRSEMNVSTLELGDSALYLCASRRQGAQGNEQFFGPGTRLTVL.

There are a few counts of this clonotype. The CDR3 nucleotides are TGCAGTGCTAGACAGGGGCCGGCTTTCTTT. Translated: CSARQGPAFF. The chain combines TRBV20-1 with TRBJ1-1; tentative D call: TRBD1 (6 bases). From germline, CDR1 is DFQATT and CDR2 SNEGSKA (reference sequence). There are 10 residues in the CDR3. The V end lost 2 bases, the J end lost 11 bases, and 9 bases lay between the germline ends.